This T cell receptor beta chain was documented in a study of CD8 T cells in Susac syndrome. Sequencing of TCR beta was undertaken in CD8+ and CD4+ T cells derived from blood. TEMRA cells were FACS-enriched and CD8+ and CD4+ T cells negatively isolated. The CDR3 spans 16 residues. V shed 1 base, J shed 2 bases, and the junction held 7 bases outside the gene matches. The germline CDR1 and CDR2 sequences are DFQATT and SNEGSKA (reference sequence). RNA in amounts of roughly 0.5 to 1 ug was reverse transcribed with random hexamers. TCRdb independently ran MiXCR on the immunoSEQ multiplex PCR reads; one entry per CDR3 protein. This sample has 150,000 to 200,000 distinct CDR3 sequences; 90% to 95% occur once, and the top ten carry over 0.12%.

Sample: CD4+ T cells from PBMCs. The receptor was isolated from a human donor in good health. This chain connects TRBV20-1 to TRBJ2-7; 11 bases match TRBD2. Written as DNA, the CDR3 is TGCAGTGCTAGAGGCGTACTAGCGGGGGTCCCCTACGAGCAGTACTTC. Translation: CSARGVLAGVPYEQYF.